This entry is about one TCR beta chain. It has no known antigen specificity. No much larger clone is present one base from it, and per-base qualities are unavailable. Germline trimming: 5 bases from V, 0 bases from J; junction bases outside gene matches: 3. The germline V gene encodes CDR1 SGHTA and CDR2 FQGNSA. The cysteine opens and the phenylalanine closes a CDR3 of 16 amino acids. The DNA shown is the 48-base CDR3, in frame from base 1. The data derive from a study of early T cells in non-severe SARS-CoV-2 infection (dated by TCRdb to the early 2020s). For context, the study as a whole: Bulk RNA from unsorted whole blood was used for TCR sequencing, so alpha and beta chains could not be paired. The full study reports these points: VDJdb matching was skewed toward anti-spike CD8 responses and likely underestimated virus-specific expansions, missing private and CD4 specificities.

Set within a cohort of healthcare workers in London, UK, this nested case-control study involved weekly PCR testing of nasopharyngeal swabs along with blood sampling. Healthcare workers were recruited during the week of the UK lockdown, between 23 and 31 March 2020, and followed weekly for up to 16 weeks. The library was obtained by 5' RACE. Sequencing relied on a NextSeq 500. Unique molecular identifiers were attached to individual cDNA molecules in the TCR library protocol so that sequencing error and PCR bias could be corrected. TCR alpha and beta chains were both sequenced, and the abundances of alpha and beta sequences in each sample were closely correlated with each other. Processing in the source paper ran as follows. Decombinator V4 was used to annotate TCR sequences for V gene, J gene and CDR3. Expanded TCRs were defined as changing significantly between any two time points under a Poisson model with p below 0.0001. TCR abundances were normalised to the total number of TCRs sequenced in each sample and reported as counts per million. TRAV1-2 paired with TRAJ12, TRAJ20 or TRAJ33 defined MAIT TCRs, while TRAV10 paired with TRAJ18 defined iNKT TCRs. A search of VDJdb, accessed on 1 November 2021, was run for TCRs annotated to CMV, EBV and SARS-CoV-2, with TCRs annotated for multiple antigens excluded. Through fastp at Q25 and MiXCR, TCRdb rebuilt clones from the public reads, retaining in-frame beta chains. One record per CDR3 amino acid sequence lists the most common genes and DNA. TCRdb's processing, not the study's, gives the V and J calls here. For this sample there are approximately 77,000 distinct CDR3 sequences; less than 15% appear just once. The ten largest make up about 3.5% of the sample.

Material: whole blood. The origin of this receptor is an adult who was a healthcare worker with PCR-confirmed SARS-CoV-2 infection or an uninfected control (not recorded which). The sequence is built from TRBV7-2 and TRBJ2-3; TRBD2 agrees with 12 junctional bases. The nucleotide sequence is given as TGTGCCAGCAGCCGGGGACTAGCGGGTAGCACAGATACGCAGTATTTT. This encodes CASSRGLAGSTDTQYF. The variable domain in full, with residues beyond the CDR3 obtained from the reference TRBV7-2 and TRBJ2-3 genes, is GAGVSQSPSNKVTEKGKDVELRCDPISGHTALYWYRQSLGQGLEFLIYFQGNSAPDKSGLPSDRFSAERTGGSVSTLTIQRTQQEDSAVYLCASSRGLAGSTDTQYFGPGTRLTVL.